The next 20 T cell receptor beta chains were all read from a single sample in a study of shared clonotypes between healthy human individuals. TCRdb's table, derived via immunoSEQ multiplex PCR, lists solely in-frame clones and lacks some. The sample lists 2.3 million or so clones, approximately 93% occurring once. Sequenced: naive CD4+ T cells from PBMCs. Subset: CD45RA+ positively selected. The receptor source for this set is a man aged 18 to 29 in good health. Some clones in this sample may be carry-over from other donors' samples.

The chain's CDR3 is CASSRGGTNYGYTF. The CDR3 nucleotides read TGTGCCAGCTCCCGGGGGGGGACCAACTATGGCTACACCTTC. The J gene is TRBJ1-2, the V gene TRBV5-4; D perhaps matches TRBD1 (5 bases). The CDR3 consists of 14 residues. Germline lookup yields CDR1 SGHNT and CDR2 YYREEE (reference sequence). With 7 bases removed from V and 2 bases from J, the gap between germline ends came to 15 bases.

On this clone: The same CDR3 arises from other DNA sequences in this sample as well. The V call is TRBV5-1, the J call TRBJ1-2, with D unclear. Germline CDR1 reads SGHRS; CDR2 reads YFSETQ. This CDR3 comprises 13 residues. The germline V and J ends were trimmed by 0 bases and 1 base, with 4 bases remaining between them. The CDR3 nucleotides read TGCGCCAGCAGCTTGGGGGTTAACTATGGCTACACCTTC. Translating gives CASSLGVNYGYTF.

The chain combines TRBV9 with TRBJ2-7, with D possibly matching TRBD2 (6 bases). Germline CDR1 is SGDLS and CDR2 is YYNGEE. Trimming took 3 bases from V and 7 from J, leaving 14 bases between them. CDR3 length: 13 residues. The CDR3 bases are TGTGCCAGCAGCGACCGGGGGTTTGGGGAGCAGTACTTC. It encodes CASSDRGFGEQYF. Looking up the rest from reference TRBV9 and TRBJ2-7 gives the full variable domain: DSGVTQTPKHLITATGQRVTLRCSPRSGDLSVYWYQQSLDQGLQFLIQYYNGEERAKGNILERFSAQQFPDLHSELNLSSLELGDSALYFCASSDRGFGEQYFGPGTRLTVT.

This clone was picked up one time. This CDR3 is also generated by other DNA sequences in the sample. The chain joins TRBV5-1 to TRBJ2-1; D possibly corresponds to TRBD1 (6 bases). CDR1 is SGHRS and CDR2 is YFSETQ in the germline V gene. V dropped 4 bases and J dropped 4 bases, with 15 bases sitting between them. The CDR3 has 15 residues. The CDR3: CASSPGQGSYNEQFF. CDR3 DNA sequence: TGCGCCAGCAGCCCGGGGCAGGGGAGTTACAATGAGCAGTTCTTC. The complete variable domain, with remaining parts taken from reference TRBV5-1 and TRBJ2-1, reads KAGVTQTPRYLIKTRGQQVTLSCSPISGHRSVSWYQQTPGQGLQFLFEYFSETQRNKGNFPGRFSGRQFSNSRSEMNVSTLELGDSALYLCASSPGQGSYNEQFFGPGTRLTVL.

Here the CDR3 reads CASSPRGLAGGLSGELFF. The CDR3 DNA reads as TGTGCCAGCAGCCCCCGAGGACTAGCGGGAGGGCTGTCCGGGGAGCTGTTTTTT. The gene calls are TRBV27 and TRBJ2-2; 15 bases match TRBD2. Germline CDR1 and CDR2: MNHEY and SMNVEV (reference sequence). J lost 6 bases, V lost 6 bases, and 11 bases had no gene match. CDR3 length: 18 amino acids.

The chain couples TRBV7-8 to TRBJ2-5; D call uncertain. In germline, CDR1 is SGHVS, CDR2 FQNEAQ. Trimming removed 5 bases at V and 2 bases at J, with 3 bases between. The CDR3 is made up of 11 amino acids. CDR3 in amino acids: CASSRQETQYF. CDR3 nucleotide sequence: TGTGCCAGCAGCCGACAAGAGACCCAGTACTTC.

The V gene is TRBV7-8, the J gene TRBJ1-2; tentative D call: TRBD1 (6 bases). The V end was cut by 1 base, the J end by 4 bases, with 19 bases between. Looked up from germline, CDR1 is SGHVS and CDR2 is FQNEAQ. There are 17 residues in the CDR3. The CDR3 reads CASSLVLAGVDGYGYTF. As DNA, the CDR3 is TGTGCCAGCAGCTTAGTCCTAGCAGGGGTAGATGGCTATGGCTACACCTTC.

The chain carries TRBV2 and TRBJ2-5, with 7 bases identical to TRBD1. Per the germline V gene, CDR1 is SNHLY and CDR2 is FYNNEI. V trimming: 4 bases; J trimming: 3 bases; junction bases outside the gene matches: 5. The CDR3 spans 14 residues. CDR3 nucleotide sequence: TGTGCCAGCAGTGCCTGGACAGGCGAAGAGACCCAGTACTTC. Its translation: CASSAWTGEETQYF.

In DNA form, the CDR3 reads TGTGCTAGTGCCCCCTCTCTAAATCAGCCCCAGCATTTT. Translating gives CASAPSLNQPQHF. The chain carries TRBV12-5 and TRBJ1-5; D is undetermined. V was clipped by 7 bases and J by 4 bases, with 11 bases between them. The germline V gene encodes CDR1 LGHNT and CDR2 FRNRAP. The CDR3 sequence is 13 residues long.

Points on this clone: The sample carries other DNA sequences with the same CDR3. The genes are TRBV5-1 and TRBJ2-1; D gene uncertain. V lost 0 bases, J lost 0 bases, and 7 bases lay in between. The CDR3 length is 15 residues. The V gene's germline CDR1 is SGHRS and CDR2 YFSETQ. The CDR3 sequence: CASSLGSSSYNEQFF. The CDR3 DNA is TGCGCCAGCAGCTTGGGGTCGAGCTCCTACAATGAGCAGTTCTTC.

This clone turned up a few times. V and J are TRBV27 and TRBJ2-7; D possibly corresponds to TRBD2 (6 bases). CDR1 is MNHEY, CDR2 SMNVEV, per germline (reference sequence). V lost 4 bases to trimming and J lost 7 bases, with 17 bases between them. This CDR3 is built from 14 residues. The CDR3 spells CASSSPPLAGEQYF. Here the CDR3 DNA reads TGTGCCAGCAGTTCCCCCCCACTAGCTGGGGAGCAGTACTTC.

The rearrangement links TRBV29-1 to TRBJ2-5; D may be TRBD2 (5 bases). The V gene's germline CDR1 is SQVTM and CDR2 ANQGSEA. This CDR3 has 12 amino acids. Trimming removed 7 bases at V and 5 bases at J, with 14 bases between. CDR3: CSAGDLGETQYF. CDR3 DNA: TGCAGCGCCGGGGATCTCGGGGAGACCCAGTACTTC.

This sequence joins TRBV7-9 and TRBJ2-7; D perhaps matches TRBD1 (5 bases). Germline V gene data show CDR1 as SEHNR and CDR2 as FQNEAQ (reference sequence). This CDR3 has 13 residues. Trimming took off 0 bases at V and 5 bases at J, with 8 bases between the two ends. CDR3 sequence: CASSLAGVHEQYF. The CDR3 DNA is TGTGCCAGCAGCTTAGCAGGGGTCCACGAGCAGTACTTC.

V usage is TRBV7-2 and J usage is TRBJ2-7; 8 bases map to TRBD1. CDR1 and CDR2 (germline): SGHTA, FQGNSA. The CDR3 is 15 amino acids. V lost 5 bases to trimming and J lost 1 base; unmatched junction nucleotides: 7. In DNA form, the CDR3 reads TGTGCCAGCAGCCCAGGGGGCGCGGGTTCCTACGAGCAGTACTTC. It encodes CASSPGGAGSYEQYF. Full variable domain (rest looked up from reference TRBV7-2 and TRBJ2-7): GAGVSQSPSNKVTEKGKDVELRCDPISGHTALYWYRQSLGQGLEFLIYFQGNSAPDKSGLPSDRFSAERTGGSVSTLTIQRTQQEDSAVYLCASSPGGAGSYEQYFGPGTRLTVT.

V usage is TRBV18 and J usage is TRBJ1-4; no clear D gene. Per the germline V gene, CDR1 is KGHSH and CDR2 is LQKENI. Trimming pared 6 bases from V and 5 bases from J, leaving 13 bases between. This CDR3 spans 14 amino acids. As DNA, the CDR3 is TGTGCCAGCTCGATCTTCCAGAGAAATGAAAAACTGTTTTTT. It codes for CASSIFQRNEKLFF.

This clone was counted a few times. The V call is TRBV6-5, the J call TRBJ1-1, with unresolved D. V lost 2 bases and J 7 bases, leaving 5 bases between the germline ends. CDR1 MNHEY and CDR2 SVGAGI come from the germline V gene. This CDR3 has 11 amino acids. CDR3 nucleotide sequence: TGTGCCAGCAGTTACGGAATTGAAGCTTTCTTT. This gives the protein CASSYGIEAFF.

Details on this clone: The sample carries other DNA sequences with the same CDR3. V gene TRBV5-1 combines with J gene TRBJ1-1; D perhaps matches TRBD1 (5 bases). Trimming pared 0 bases from V and 5 bases from J, leaving 14 bases between. The V gene's germline CDR1 is SGHRS and CDR2 YFSETQ. This CDR3 spans 15 amino acids. CDR3 sequence: CASSLAVGGRTEAFF. CDR3 bases: TGCGCCAGCAGCTTGGCCGTGGGGGGTAGAACTGAAGCTTTCTTT.

The genes are TRBV7-9 and TRBJ2-3; 8 bases match TRBD2. Trimming at V came to 1 base and at J to 7 bases, leaving 10 bases not matched to a gene. This CDR3 comprises 16 residues. The germline CDR1 and CDR2 sequences are SEHNR and FQNEAQ (reference sequence). As DNA, the CDR3 is TGTGCCAGCAGCTTAGGGCTGCTAGCGGGTGGCAATACGCAGTATTTT. It encodes CASSLGLLAGGNTQYF. The whole variable domain, filled in from reference TRBV7-9 and TRBJ2-3, reads DTGVSQNPRHKITKRGQNVTFRCDPISEHNRLYWYRQTLGQGPEFLTYFQNEAQLEKSRLLSDRFSAERPKGSFSTLEIQRTEQGDSAMYLCASSLGLLAGGNTQYFGPGTRLTVL.

About this clone: The same CDR3 is also encoded by other DNA sequences in this sample. The genes are TRBV5-1 and TRBJ2-7; TRBD2 matches at 7 bases. The length of the CDR3 is 14 residues. Germline V gene sequence: CDR1 SGHRS, CDR2 YFSETQ. The V gene end was trimmed by 4 bases and the J gene end by 3 bases; junction bases not matched to a gene: 7. CDR3 sequence reads: CASSLRRESYEQYF. Written as DNA, the CDR3 is TGCGCCAGCAGCCTCCGGCGGGAGAGCTACGAGCAGTACTTC.

This sequence joins TRBV18 and TRBJ1-1; D is unclear. The germline V and J ends were trimmed by 0 bases and 1 base, with 12 bases remaining between them. This CDR3 has 16 residues. Germline-derived CDR1 and CDR2 are KGHSH and LQKENI. The CDR3 DNA follows: TGTGCCAGCTCACCACCGGGATTGGCTGGGAACACTGAAGCTTTCTTT. Protein: CASSPPGLAGNTEAFF.